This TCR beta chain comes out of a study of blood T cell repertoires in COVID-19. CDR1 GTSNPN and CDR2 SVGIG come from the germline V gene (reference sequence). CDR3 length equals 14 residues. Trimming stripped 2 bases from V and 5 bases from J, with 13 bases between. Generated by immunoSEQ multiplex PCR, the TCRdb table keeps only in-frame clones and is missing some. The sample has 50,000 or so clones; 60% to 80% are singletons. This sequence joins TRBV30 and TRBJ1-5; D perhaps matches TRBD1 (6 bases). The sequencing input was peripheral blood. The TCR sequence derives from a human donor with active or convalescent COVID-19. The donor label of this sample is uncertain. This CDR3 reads CAWSSTGIHQPQHF. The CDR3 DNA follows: TGTGCCTGGAGTTCCACAGGGATCCATCAGCCCCAGCATTTT. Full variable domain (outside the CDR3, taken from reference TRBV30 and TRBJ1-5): SQTIHQWPATLVQPVGSPLSLECTVEGTSNPNLYWYRQAAGRGLQLLFYSVGIGQISSEVPQNLSASRPQDRQFILSSKKLLLSDSGFYLCAWSSTGIHQPQHFGDGTRLSIL.